These 18 T cell receptor beta chains originate from one sample sequenced in a study of T cell responses to AZD1222 COVID-19 vaccine. Sequencing was performed with immunoSEQ multiplex PCR; in TCRdb, only in-frame clones are kept and a portion is missing. This sample has roughly 70,000 clones, with approximately 84% found just once. Source: peripheral blood, taken on day 0 of AZD1222 vaccination. Receptors were obtained from an adult in good health.

This clone appeared a single time. V is TRBV15 and J is TRBJ2-2; perhaps TRBD2 as D (5 bases). The CDR3 runs to 14 residues. Germline-derived CDR1 and CDR2 are LNHNV and YYDKDF (reference sequence). V lost 0 bases to trimming and J lost 4 bases, with 6 bases between them. The chain's CDR3 is CATSRERVTGELFF. The CDR3 DNA is TGTGCCACCAGCAGAGAGCGGGTCACCGGGGAGCTGTTTTTT.

The chain joins TRBV19 to TRBJ2-1; TRBD2 is a possible D gene (5 bases). The germline CDR1 and CDR2 sequences are LNHDA and SQIVND (reference sequence). V was clipped by 6 bases and J by 5 bases, with 26 bases between them. CDR3 length: 18 residues. Written as DNA, the CDR3 is TGTGCCAGTAGCCACCGATCCGGTACCAGCGGAGTCAACAATGAGCAGTTCTTC. Translated, it gives CASSHRSGTSGVNNEQFF.

The chain couples TRBV19 to TRBJ1-6; D perhaps matches TRBD1 (5 bases). V lost 2 bases, J lost 8 bases, and 13 bases lay in between. There are 15 residues in the CDR3. The germline CDR1 and CDR2 sequences are LNHDA and SQIVND (reference sequence). The CDR3 nucleotides are TGTGCCAGTAGTATATGGACAAACCCTGATTCACCCCTCCACTTT. This sequence encodes CASSIWTNPDSPLHF.

This chain connects TRBV11-3 to TRBJ2-3; D tentatively reads TRBD1 or TRBD2 (6 bases each). CDR3 length equals 15 residues. V was clipped by 5 bases and J by 4 bases, with 16 bases between them. Germline CDR1 is SGHNT and CDR2 is YENEEA. This chain's CDR3 is CASSSRDTGADTQYF. CDR3 DNA: TGTGCCAGCAGCAGTCGGGACACGGGGGCAGATACGCAGTATTTT.

This clone is a singleton in its sample. The chain links TRBV19 to TRBJ2-2; unclear D gene. Trimming took off 7 bases at V and 1 base at J, with 10 bases between the two ends. Germline assignment: CDR1 LNHDA and CDR2 SQIVND (reference sequence). This CDR3 is 14 amino acids long. CDR3 DNA sequence: TGTGCCAGTAAGGGCCAGCAGAACACCGGGGAGCTGTTTTTT. This gives the protein CASKGQQNTGELFF.

The chain employs TRBV6-5 and TRBJ2-7; no firm D call. Deletions cut 0 bases from V and 0 bases from J, with 9 bases between. Germline V gives CDR1 MNHEY, CDR2 SVGAGI. CDR3 size: 15 residues. The CDR3 spells CASSYSGWGSYEQYF. DNA for the CDR3: TGTGCCAGCAGTTACTCGGGTTGGGGCTCCTACGAGCAGTACTTC.

J is TRBJ2-7 and V is TRBV5-4, with D possibly matching TRBD1 (8 bases). The V end lost 4 bases, the J end lost 6 bases, and 20 bases lay between the germline ends. From germline, CDR1 is SGHNT and CDR2 YYREEE (reference sequence). The CDR3 sequence is 15 residues long. Here the CDR3 DNA reads TGTGCCAGCAGCCGCCAGGGGGCCGGGGGGAGCGAGCAGTACTTC. Its translation is CASSRQGAGGSEQYF.

This chain's CDR3 is CASSQERGLVYGYTF. The CDR3 nucleotides are TGTGCCAGCAGCCAAGAAAGGGGGCTGGTCTATGGCTACACCTTC. This chain uses TRBV4-2 with TRBJ1-2; 7 nucleotides line up with TRBD1. The CDR3 has 15 amino acids. The germline V gene encodes CDR1 LGHNA and CDR2 YNFKEQ. V shed 0 bases, J shed 4 bases, and the junction held 5 bases outside the gene matches.

The chain employs TRBV11-3 and TRBJ2-1; the match to TRBD1 covers 10 bases. The germline V gene has CDR1 SGHNT and CDR2 YENEEA. The CDR3 is 17 amino acids. Unmatched junction bases numbered 8, after V lost 5 bases and J lost 1 base. The CDR3 region is CASSRDRGLVSYNEQFF. The CDR3, as DNA: TGTGCCAGCAGCCGCGACAGGGGGCTAGTATCCTACAATGAGCAGTTCTTC.

The V call is TRBV6-1, the J call TRBJ2-6, with D possibly matching TRBD2 (6 bases). V dropped 8 bases and J dropped 0 bases, with 17 bases sitting between them. CDR1 and CDR2 from the germline V gene are MNHNS and SASEGT. The CDR3 has 17 residues. CDR3 sequence (DNA): TGTGCCAGCTGTGGGGGGTTTTCGAACTCTGGGGCCAACGTCCTGACTTTC. Encoded protein: CASCGGFSNSGANVLTF.

The J gene is TRBJ1-5, the V gene TRBV27, with D maybe TRBD1 (5 bases). Trimming cost V 5 bases and J 4 bases, with 12 bases left between them. Germline assignment: CDR1 MNHEY and CDR2 SMNVEV (reference sequence). The CDR3 runs to 14 residues. The CDR3 protein is CASSPRDGNQPQHF. The CDR3 nucleotides read TGTGCCAGCAGTCCCCGGGACGGGAATCAGCCCCAGCATTTT.

The chain has TRBV29-1 and TRBJ2-7; weak D call: TRBD1 (5 bases). Germline V gene sequence: CDR1 SQVTM, CDR2 ANQGSEA. This CDR3 comprises 13 residues. With 2 bases removed from V and 3 bases from J, the gap between germline ends came to 11 bases. CDR3 residues: CSVETGRGYEQYF. The CDR3 DNA follows: TGCAGCGTTGAAACAGGAAGGGGCTACGAGCAGTACTTC.

The DNA of the CDR3 is TGTGCCAGTAGAGACGGGGCCTCTGGAAACACCATATATTTT. Residues: CASRDGASGNTIYF. J is TRBJ1-3 and V is TRBV19; tentatively, D is TRBD1 (5 bases). The V end lost 6 bases, the J end lost 0 bases, and 9 bases lay between the germline ends. The CDR3 extends over 14 amino acids. Germline values: CDR1 LNHDA, CDR2 SQIVND (reference sequence).

The table lists this clone with a count of one. This chain joins TRBV20-1 and TRBJ2-7, with 8 bases lining up with TRBD1. The CDR3 runs 15 residues. Trimming removed 3 bases from V and 3 bases from J; junction bases left unmatched: 10. Germline V gene sequence: CDR1 DFQATT, CDR2 SNEGSKA (reference sequence). The CDR3: CSASNRDRMGYEQYF. DNA for the CDR3: TGCAGTGCTAGTAACCGGGACAGGATGGGCTACGAGCAGTACTTC.

The V and J genes are TRBV7-3 and TRBJ2-2; weak D call: TRBD1 (6 bases). CDR1 is SGHTA, CDR2 FQGTGA, per germline. V lost 5 bases to trimming and J lost 4 bases, with 11 bases between them. The CDR3 consists of 14 residues. The CDR3 DNA reads TGTGCCAGCAGCCCGACAGGTGGCACCGGGGAGCTGTTTTTT. It encodes CASSPTGGTGELFF.

The chain joins TRBV9 to TRBJ1-2; no clear D. Trimming pared 4 bases from V and 5 bases from J, leaving 15 bases between. CDR1 is SGDLS and CDR2 is YYNGEE in the germline V gene. This CDR3 spans 14 amino acids. In DNA form, the CDR3 reads TGTGCCAGCAGCCCTAGCGCGTTAGATTATGGCTACACCTTC. It codes for CASSPSALDYGYTF.

The rearrangement joins TRBV5-1 to TRBJ2-2, with 11 nucleotides matching TRBD1. CDR1 and CDR2 (germline): SGHRS, YFSETQ. CDR3 length: 16 amino acids. V gave up 5 bases and J gave up 4 bases; unmatched junction bases: 7. CDR3 sequence: CASSFSGQGGTGELFF. The CDR3 bases are TGCGCCAGCAGTTTTTCGGGACAGGGGGGCACCGGGGAGCTGTTTTTT.

The chain is built from TRBV4-1 and TRBJ1-2, with unresolved D. Trimming took 0 bases from V and 8 from J, leaving 16 bases between them. The CDR3 spans 15 residues. Germline V gives CDR1 MGHRA, CDR2 YSYEKL. The CDR3 coding sequence is TGCGCCAGCAGCCAAGATGAAATGGAAGGGAAGGGCTACACCTTC. Protein: CASSQDEMEGKGYTF.